This T cell receptor (beta chain) appears in the sequencing data of a study of beta chain features in type 1 diabetes. Since all of the isolated RNA was reverse transcribed, expressed TCRB transcripts were what got sequenced. Repertoires were generated with immunoSEQ multiplex PCR, while TCRdb's copy carries only in-frame clones and drops some. Of around 240,000 clones in the sample, about 10% were seen once. Donors contributed one heparinised blood draw apiece, averaging roughly 0.12 L. This clone has only a few counts. Germline V gene lookup returns CDR1 GTSNPN and CDR2 SVGIG (reference sequence). The CDR3 has 18 residues. V lost 4 bases and J lost 6; bases outside the gene matches: 18.

Input material: naive CD4+ T cells from blood. The V gene is TRBV30, the J gene TRBJ2-2, with 9 bases lining up with TRBD2. The receptor was isolated from a woman between 18 and 30 years old in good health. In DNA form, the CDR3 reads TGTGCCTGGAAAACAGGCGTGAAGGGACTAGCAATGGCCGGGGAGCTGTTTTTT. It encodes CAWKTGVKGLAMAGELFF.